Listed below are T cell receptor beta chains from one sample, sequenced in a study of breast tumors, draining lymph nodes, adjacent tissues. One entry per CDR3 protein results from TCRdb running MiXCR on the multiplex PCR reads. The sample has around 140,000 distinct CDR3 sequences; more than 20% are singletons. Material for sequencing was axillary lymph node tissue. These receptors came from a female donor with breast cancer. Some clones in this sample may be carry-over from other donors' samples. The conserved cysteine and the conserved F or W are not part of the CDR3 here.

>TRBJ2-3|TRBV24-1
ATSDPTTGKSDTQY
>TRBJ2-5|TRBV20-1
SAEPGRQETQY
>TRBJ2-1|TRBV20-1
SATGLAGGYNEQF
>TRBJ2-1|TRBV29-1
SVEGKVAGSGNF
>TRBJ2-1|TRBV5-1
ASRPTSGTLYEQF
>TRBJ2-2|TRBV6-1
ARIRGGATNTGELF
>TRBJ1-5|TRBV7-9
ASSSGGLDQPQH
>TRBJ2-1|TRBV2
ASSGSSSYNEQF
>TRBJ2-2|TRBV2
ASSEQRLNTGELF
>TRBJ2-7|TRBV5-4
ASSHAGTKHEQY
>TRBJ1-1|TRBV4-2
ASSQDSANTEAF
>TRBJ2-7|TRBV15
ATSRDPRLVICEQY
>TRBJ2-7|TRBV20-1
SARDRARLAGDLISSYEQY
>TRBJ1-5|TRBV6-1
ASSPLARLSNQPQH
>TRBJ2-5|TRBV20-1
SARDDTETQY
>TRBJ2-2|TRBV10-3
AISESGQGRAGELF
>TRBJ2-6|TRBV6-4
ASTRGGGSGANVLT
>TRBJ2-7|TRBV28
ASSPPGDLLARRYEQY
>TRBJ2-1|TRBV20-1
SARTSGRPSSYNEQF
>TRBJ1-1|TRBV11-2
ASSLDAPAEAF
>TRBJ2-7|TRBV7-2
ASSSDRGLTYEQY
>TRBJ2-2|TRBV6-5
ASSSSGSWNTGELF
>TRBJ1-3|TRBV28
ASSDSSGNTIY
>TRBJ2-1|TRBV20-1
SASASSGMHEQF
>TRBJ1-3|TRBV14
ASTLSEGNTIY
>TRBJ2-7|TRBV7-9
ASSLDMLTEQY
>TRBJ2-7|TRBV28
ASSLQVGTSREQY
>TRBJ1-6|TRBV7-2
ASSSSGRENSPLH
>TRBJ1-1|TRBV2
ASRRGWATEAF
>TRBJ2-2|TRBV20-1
SADEDRAGTGELF
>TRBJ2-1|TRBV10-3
AISPGPYNEQF
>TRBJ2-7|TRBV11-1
ASSLAWASGFSSYEQY
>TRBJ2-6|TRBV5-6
ASSLVHRGSGANVLT
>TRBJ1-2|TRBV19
ASRPTRGGYT
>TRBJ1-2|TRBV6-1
ASSEGGQGAFGYT
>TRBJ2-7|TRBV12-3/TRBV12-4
ASSLGGGANEQY
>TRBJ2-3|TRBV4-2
ASSQGTRGAGGPDTQY
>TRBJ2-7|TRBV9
ASSVDPRTGIYEQY
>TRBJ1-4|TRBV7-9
ASSLGAGTGEKLF
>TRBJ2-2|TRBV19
ASSPRESGELF
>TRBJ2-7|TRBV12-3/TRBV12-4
ASRNEQGGDYEQY
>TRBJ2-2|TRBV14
ASSQDLGLAGVTGELF
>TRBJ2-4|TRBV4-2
ASSQDSPSGSGYIQY
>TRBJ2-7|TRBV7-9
ASSAGQGKQDEQY
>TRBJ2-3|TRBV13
ASSLEGTDTQY
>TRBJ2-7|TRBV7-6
ASSSLAGGWEQY
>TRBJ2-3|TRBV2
ASSVSRDTQY
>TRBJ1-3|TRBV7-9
ASSPPGTGGNTIY
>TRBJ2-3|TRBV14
ASSHEAGGTDTQY
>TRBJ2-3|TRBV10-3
AISESSGLSTDTQY
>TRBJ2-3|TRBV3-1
ASSHRGLAGGRGLRDTQY
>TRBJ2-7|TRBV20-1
SAGRDGYEQY
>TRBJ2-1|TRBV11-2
ASSLAGGTSGGYNEQF
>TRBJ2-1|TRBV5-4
ASSLGATRGAQGQF
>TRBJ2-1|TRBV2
ASSGDRVINEQF